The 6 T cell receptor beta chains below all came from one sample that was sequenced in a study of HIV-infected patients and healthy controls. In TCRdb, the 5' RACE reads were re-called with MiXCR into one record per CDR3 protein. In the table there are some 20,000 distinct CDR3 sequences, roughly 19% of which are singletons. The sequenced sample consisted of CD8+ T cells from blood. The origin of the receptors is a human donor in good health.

Written as DNA, the CDR3 is TGCGCCAGCAGCTTGGTGGGTGGGCGGGCGCCCTACAATGAGCAGTTCTTC. This encodes CASSLVGGRAPYNEQFF. V is TRBV5-1 and J is TRBJ2-1, with TRBD2 as a possible D gene (5 bases). Germline V gene sequence: CDR1 SGHRS, CDR2 YFSETQ. Trimming removed 0 bases from V and 2 bases from J, with 15 bases in between. This CDR3 is built from 17 residues.

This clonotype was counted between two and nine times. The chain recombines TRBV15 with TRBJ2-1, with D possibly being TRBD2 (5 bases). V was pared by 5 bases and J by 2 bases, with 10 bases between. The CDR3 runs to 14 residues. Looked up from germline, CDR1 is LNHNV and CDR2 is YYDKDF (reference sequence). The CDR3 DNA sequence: TGTGCCACCAGCTCCCACGGGACCTACAATGAGCAGTTCTTC. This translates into CATSSHGTYNEQFF.

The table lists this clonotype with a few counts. CDR3: CASSLGTSGRGYEQYF. The CDR3 region has the DNA TGCGCCAGCAGCCTCGGGACTAGCGGGAGAGGATACGAGCAGTACTTC. The chain links TRBV4-1 to TRBJ2-7, with 14 bases lining up with TRBD2. This CDR3 has 16 residues. Losses at the gene ends were 4 bases for V and 4 bases for J; bases not matched to a gene: 6. In germline, CDR1 is MGHRA, CDR2 YSYEKL.

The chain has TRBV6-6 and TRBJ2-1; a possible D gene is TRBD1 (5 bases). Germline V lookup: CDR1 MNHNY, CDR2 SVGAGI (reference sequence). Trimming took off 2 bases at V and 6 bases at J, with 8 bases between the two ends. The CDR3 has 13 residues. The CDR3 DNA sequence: TGTGCCAGCAGTTACGGCAGGGCCAATGAGCAGTTCTTC. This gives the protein CASSYGRANEQFF.

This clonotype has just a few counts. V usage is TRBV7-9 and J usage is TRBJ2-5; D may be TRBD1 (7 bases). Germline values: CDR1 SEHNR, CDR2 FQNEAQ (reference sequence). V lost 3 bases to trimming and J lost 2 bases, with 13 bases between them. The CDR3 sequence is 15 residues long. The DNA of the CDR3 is TGTGCCAGCAGCTTTGTATCAGGGGGGCAAGAGACCCAGTACTTC. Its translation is CASSFVSGGQETQYF.

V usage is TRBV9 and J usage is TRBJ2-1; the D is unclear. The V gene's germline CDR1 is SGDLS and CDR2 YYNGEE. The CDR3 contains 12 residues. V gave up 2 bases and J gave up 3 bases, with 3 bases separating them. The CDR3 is CASSVNYNEQFF. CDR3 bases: TGTGCCAGCAGCGTCAACTACAATGAGCAGTTCTTC.